This entry lists 13 T cell receptor beta chains sequenced from one sample in a study of beta chain features in type 1 diabetes. Isolated RNA was reverse transcribed in full, so expressed TCRB transcripts were sequenced. This table comes from immunoSEQ multiplex PCR, and its TCRdb copy is limited to in-frame clones, with some not included. The sample gives 400,000 to 500,000 clones, approximately 15% of which show up once; roughly 0.035% is in the top ten. Sequencing was done on a sample of naive CD4+ T cells from blood. Receptors were obtained from a young man in good health.

The table lists this clone with a few counts. The V gene is TRBV5-1, the J gene TRBJ2-5; D might be TRBD1 or TRBD2, each matching 5 bases. Deletions cut 4 bases from V and 1 base from J, with 14 bases between. Germline V gene sequence: CDR1 SGHRS, CDR2 YFSETQ. The CDR3 spans 15 residues. The CDR3 loop is CASSAPGRSQETQYF. In nucleotides, the CDR3 is TGCGCCAGCAGCGCGCCGGGACGAAGCCAAGAGACCCAGTACTTC. Looking up the rest from reference TRBV5-1 and TRBJ2-5 gives the full variable domain: KAGVTQTPRYLIKTRGQQVTLSCSPISGHRSVSWYQQTPGQGLQFLFEYFSETQRNKGNFPGRFSGRQFSNSRSEMNVSTLELGDSALYLCASSAPGRSQETQYFGPGTRLLVL.

V gene TRBV4-3 combines with J gene TRBJ1-1, with D possibly matching TRBD1 (5 bases). From germline, CDR1 is LGHNA and CDR2 YSLEER. Trimming took off 0 bases at V and 3 bases at J, with 11 bases between the two ends. The CDR3 is 15 amino acids. In nucleotides, the CDR3 is TGCGCCAGCAGCCAAGATCAGGGAGGGGACACTGAAGCTTTCTTT. Its protein product is CASSQDQGGDTEAFF.

The rearrangement uses TRBV6-6 and TRBJ2-2; no firm D call. Looked up from germline, CDR1 is MNHNY and CDR2 is SVGAGI (reference sequence). This CDR3 spans 13 amino acids. The germline V and J ends were trimmed by 2 bases and 7 bases, with 8 bases remaining between them. CDR3 nucleotides: TGTGCCAGCAGTTACCTAAGTGGCGGGGAGCTGTTTTTT. Residues: CASSYLSGGELFF.

This clone was observed a few times. J is TRBJ2-5 and V is TRBV9, with 9 bases lining up with TRBD2. This CDR3 is built from 14 residues. Germline trimming cut 4 bases from V and 5 bases from J; bases unmatched to any gene: 6. Germline lookup yields CDR1 SGDLS and CDR2 YYNGEE. The CDR3 DNA reads TGTGCCAGCAGCACCCCCGGGACTAGCGAGACCCAGTACTTC. It codes for CASSTPGTSETQYF.

This chain joins TRBV4-3 and TRBJ1-2, with 7 bases lining up with TRBD1. The CDR3 totals 15 residues. Germline V gives CDR1 LGHNA, CDR2 YSLEER. V lost 0 bases to trimming and J lost 2 bases; unmatched junction nucleotides: 3. The CDR3, as DNA: TGCGCCAGCAGCCAAGATGCGGACAGGAACTATGGCTACACCTTC. It codes for CASSQDADRNYGYTF.

V usage is TRBV2 and J usage is TRBJ2-5; TRBD1 might be the D (7 bases). Per germline, CDR1 SNHLY and CDR2 FYNNEI. The CDR3 sequence is 14 residues long. Trimming took 0 bases from V and 7 from J, leaving 12 bases between them. CDR3 residues: CASSEARQGGTQYF. DNA for the CDR3: TGTGCCAGCAGTGAAGCGCGGCAGGGGGGGACCCAGTACTTC.

The V gene is TRBV6-5, the J gene TRBJ1-2; 8 nucleotides match TRBD1. The V gene's germline CDR1 is MNHEY and CDR2 SVGAGI. The CDR3 is made up of 15 amino acids. Germline trimming cut 2 bases from V and 4 bases from J; bases unmatched to any gene: 6. The CDR3 loop reads CASSYAGTGVYGYTF. The CDR3 region has the DNA TGTGCCAGCAGTTACGCCGGGACAGGAGTCTATGGCTACACCTTC.

This clone was detected only a few times. The V and J genes are TRBV20-1 and TRBJ2-4; no firm D call. CDR3 length: 11 residues. Germline assignment: CDR1 DFQATT and CDR2 SNEGSKA (reference sequence). V gave up 0 bases and J gave up 4 bases, with 1 base separating them. The CDR3 here is CSAREKNIQYF. The CDR3 DNA follows: TGCAGTGCTAGAGAAAAAAACATTCAGTACTTC.

This sequence joins TRBV4-1 and TRBJ2-7; 8 bases map to TRBD1. This CDR3 comprises 15 residues. The trim removed 0 bases at V and 1 base at J, leaving 2 bases unmatched. Per the germline V gene, CDR1 is MGHRA and CDR2 is YSYEKL. The CDR3 region is CASSQDGQGSYEQYF. The CDR3 DNA is TGCGCCAGCAGCCAAGACGGACAGGGTTCCTACGAGCAGTACTTC.

This clone came up a few times. V usage is TRBV6-5 and J usage is TRBJ2-1, with 7 bases identical to TRBD2. The CDR3 runs to 15 residues. V was clipped by 2 bases and J by 5 bases; unmatched bases: 6. Germline values: CDR1 MNHEY, CDR2 SVGAGI. The CDR3 DNA reads TGTGCCAGCAGTTACGTCGGCGGGAGAGACAATGAGCAGTTCTTC. Protein: CASSYVGGRDNEQFF.

This clone was seen a handful of times. V gene TRBV7-2 combines with J gene TRBJ2-5, with unresolved D. CDR3 size: 16 residues. Germline CDR1 SGHTA, CDR2 FQGNSA. Deletions cut 1 base from V and 0 bases from J, with 12 bases between. The CDR3 sequence: CASSLVGSANQETQYF. CDR3 DNA sequence: TGTGCCAGCAGCTTAGTGGGCAGTGCCAACCAAGAGACCCAGTACTTC.

This clone was seen a handful of times. CDR3 region: CASLGPGGTQYF. CDR3 DNA sequence: TGTGCCAGCCTCGGACCGGGCGGGACCCAGTACTTC. The rearrangement uses TRBV6-1 and TRBJ2-5; D remains ambiguous. Germline loops: CDR1 MNHNS, CDR2 SASEGT. With 8 bases removed from V and 7 bases from J, the gap between germline ends came to 14 bases. This CDR3 region has 12 residues.

The chain couples TRBV7-3 to TRBJ2-1; D may be TRBD1 or TRBD2 (5 bases each). CDR1 and CDR2 (germline): SGHTA, FQGTGA. The V end lost 2 bases, the J end lost 6 bases, and 8 bases lay between the germline ends. This CDR3 is built from 13 residues. CDR3 DNA sequence: TGTGCCAGCAGCTTATTTGGGGGCAATGAGCAGTTCTTC. The encoded protein is CASSLFGGNEQFF.